A single sample gave rise to the 26 T cell receptor beta chains below, sequenced in a study of early T cells in non-severe SARS-CoV-2 infection. TCRdb reprocessed the 5' RACE reads with MiXCR, giving one entry per CDR3 protein. The sample consists of 25,000 to 35,000 distinct CDR3 sequences, under 6% of them appearing once. Sequenced sample: whole blood. These receptors originate from an adult who was a healthcare worker with PCR-confirmed SARS-CoV-2 infection or an uninfected control (not recorded which).

This clonotype was recorded at least ten times. The rearrangement uses TRBV6-1 and TRBJ1-2, with D maybe TRBD1 (5 bases). Germline V CDR1 and CDR2: MNHNS, SASEGT. Between the trimmed V and J ends, which lost 4 bases and 8 bases, there was a span of 17 bases. CDR3 length: 14 residues. This CDR3 is CASSGTPGMVGYTF. The CDR3 DNA reads as TGTGCCAGCAGTGGGACACCCGGGATGGTCGGCTACACCTTC.

This clonotype appeared many times. The rearrangement joins TRBV3-1 to TRBJ2-4, with 9 nucleotides matching TRBD1. V trimming: 4 bases; J trimming: 8 bases; junction bases outside the gene matches: 9. The length of the CDR3 is 15 residues. CDR1 is LGHDT, CDR2 YNNKEL, per germline (reference sequence). Here the CDR3 reads CASSRTTGGAYIQYF. Written as DNA, the CDR3 is TGTGCCAGCAGCCGAACTACAGGGGGCGCTTACATTCAGTACTTC.

This clonotype was counted many times. This chain joins TRBV12-3 or TRBV12-4 and TRBJ2-1; 8 nucleotides align to TRBD1. The ends lost 4 bases at V and 0 bases at J; junction bases unmatched: 11. This CDR3 has 18 residues. This CDR3 is CASSSAGYTGGSYNEQFF. Written as DNA, the CDR3 is TGTGCCAGCAGTTCGGCGGGATACACAGGGGGCTCCTACAATGAGCAGTTCTTC.

This clonotype came up a few times. The chain links TRBV11-2 to TRBJ2-1; TRBD1 might be the D (6 bases). V was clipped by 4 bases and J by 7 bases, with 11 bases between them. CDR1 and CDR2 (germline): SGHAT, FQNNGV. This CDR3 has 13 residues. For the CDR3, the DNA is TGTGCCAGCAGCTACGAGACAGGAAATGAGCAGTTCTTC. It translates to CASSYETGNEQFF.

This clonotype was counted ten times or more. The chain couples TRBV7-6 to TRBJ2-5; 7 nucleotides agree with TRBD1. This CDR3 has 13 residues. Per the germline V gene, CDR1 is SGHVS and CDR2 is FNYEAQ. V lost 5 bases to trimming and J lost 6 bases; unmatched junction nucleotides: 6. CDR3 loop: CASSQDRLQTQYF. The CDR3 DNA reads as TGTGCCAGCAGCCAGGACAGGTTGCAGACCCAGTACTTC.

This clonotype has more than one count but fewer than ten. The chain links TRBV5-1 to TRBJ2-3, with 13 bases fitting TRBD2. The germline CDR1 and CDR2 sequences are SGHRS and YFSETQ. With V trimmed by 0 bases and J by 4 bases, 8 bases remained unmatched. The CDR3 has 18 amino acids. The CDR3 nucleotides read TGCGCCAGCAGCTTGGGGAGGACTAGCGGGAGTGTCGCAGATACGCAGTATTTT. Protein sequence: CASSLGRTSGSVADTQYF. The variable domain in full, completed from reference TRBV5-1 and TRBJ2-3, reads KAGVTQTPRYLIKTRGQQVTLSCSPISGHRSVSWYQQTPGQGLQFLFEYFSETQRNKGNFPGRFSGRQFSNSRSEMNVSTLELGDSALYLCASSLGRTSGSVADTQYFGPGTRLTVL.

This clonotype was observed at least ten times. CDR3 DNA: TGTGCCAGCTCACCACCTAACGGGGGCTTGGATACTGAAGCTTTCTTT. This gives the protein CASSPPNGGLDTEAFF. The V and J genes are TRBV18 and TRBJ1-1; possibly TRBD1 for D (6 bases). Looked up from germline, CDR1 is KGHSH and CDR2 is LQKENI. The CDR3 sequence is 16 residues long. The V and J ends lost 0 bases and 5 bases respectively, with 16 bases between them.

This clonotype was picked up many times. This chain uses TRBV19 with TRBJ1-5; D perhaps matches TRBD1 (6 bases). The CDR3 sequence is 14 residues long. V lost 6 bases, J lost 5 bases, and 14 bases lay in between. The germline V gene encodes CDR1 LNHDA and CDR2 SQIVND (reference sequence). The CDR3 sequence is CASSTDRNYQPQHF. The CDR3 DNA reads as TGTGCCAGTAGCACGGACAGAAATTATCAGCCCCAGCATTTT.

Comment on this clonotype: A much larger clonotype is one base distant, so this may be a read error. The chain links TRBV7-6 to TRBJ2-5; D uncertain. The V gene's germline CDR1 is SGHVS and CDR2 FNYEAQ. The V end was cut by 1 base, the J end by 5 bases, with 14 bases between. The CDR3 length is 15 residues. CDR3 in amino acids: CASSLGLPSSETQYF. The CDR3 DNA follows: TGTGCCAGCAGCTTAGGCCTACCATCCTCGGAGACCCAGTACTTC.

This clonotype was counted many times. V and J are TRBV19 and TRBJ2-1, with 9 bases that match TRBD2. J was trimmed by 0 bases and V by 3 bases; bases with no gene match: 3. This CDR3 comprises 16 residues. Per germline, CDR1 LNHDA and CDR2 SQIVND (reference sequence). The CDR3 nucleotides are TGTGCCAGTAGTATTCGCGGGAGGGACTCCTACAATGAGCAGTTCTTC. Translating gives CASSIRGRDSYNEQFF.

This clonotype was counted many times. V gene TRBV6-2 or TRBV6-3 combines with J gene TRBJ2-6; D gene uncertain. CDR1 MNHEY and CDR2 SVGEGT come from the germline V gene. The V end was cut by 0 bases, the J end by 1 base, with 4 bases between. This CDR3 region has 15 residues. The CDR3 sequence: CASSYSKSGANVLTF. The CDR3 DNA sequence: TGTGCCAGCAGTTACTCAAAATCTGGGGCCAACGTCCTGACTTTC.

In this sample, this clonotype turned up many times. The rearrangement joins TRBV10-3 to TRBJ2-1; 8 bases agree with TRBD2. This CDR3 has 15 amino acids. V was clipped by 5 bases and J by 6 bases; unmatched bases: 9. Germline CDR1 is ENHRY and CDR2 is SYGVKD. Here the CDR3 reads CAISRDGLAVNEQFF. In DNA form, the CDR3 reads TGTGCCATCAGTAGGGACGGACTAGCTGTCAATGAGCAGTTCTTC.

The sample holds many counts of this clonotype. This rearrangement joins TRBV7-2 to TRBJ2-3; D is possibly TRBD2 (5 bases). The CDR3 has 15 amino acids. Between the trimmed V and J ends, which lost 7 bases and 1 base, there was a span of 15 bases. Per germline, CDR1 SGHTA and CDR2 FQGNSA. The CDR3, as DNA: TGTGCCAGCAATCCAACGGCTAGCCGCACAGATACGCAGTATTTT. Translating gives CASNPTASRTDTQYF. The full variable domain, completed using reference TRBV7-2 and TRBJ2-3, is GAGVSQSPSNKVTEKGKDVELRCDPISGHTALYWYRQSLGQGLEFLIYFQGNSAPDKSGLPSDRFSAERTGGSVSTLTIQRTQQEDSAVYLCASNPTASRTDTQYFGPGTRLTVL.

This clonotype was counted ten times or more. The chain carries TRBV6-5 and TRBJ1-2; 7 positions match TRBD1. The CDR3 spans 15 residues. The junction had 4 bases not matched to a gene; V was cut back by 3 bases and J by 0 bases. CDR1 and CDR2 (germline): MNHEY, SVGAGI. Here the CDR3 DNA reads TGTGCCAGCAGTTATGAGGGACAGACTAACTATGGCTACACCTTC. Its translation: CASSYEGQTNYGYTF.

This clonotype occurred many times. The chain carries TRBV7-9 and TRBJ1-1; D call uncertain. The germline V gene has CDR1 SEHNR and CDR2 FQNEAQ (reference sequence). V was clipped by 5 bases and J by 1 base, with 11 bases between them. The CDR3 covers 14 residues. CDR3 sequence (DNA): TGTGCCAGCAGCCAGAGACAATCGAACACTGAAGCTTTCTTT. This encodes CASSQRQSNTEAFF.

This clonotype was counted ten times or more. The CDR3 DNA sequence: TGTGCCAGCAGTCCCACTACCCCTCGCGGGGGGAATGAGCAGTTCTTC. As protein: CASSPTTPRGGNEQFF. This rearrangement joins TRBV12-3 or TRBV12-4 to TRBJ2-1; 8 nucleotides align to TRBD2. Losses at the gene ends were 5 bases for V and 7 bases for J; bases not matched to a gene: 13. The CDR3 runs to 16 residues.

This clonotype was found many times. The rearrangement links TRBV20-1 to TRBJ2-3; 7 nucleotides line up with TRBD2. This CDR3 comprises 14 residues. Per germline, CDR1 DFQATT and CDR2 SNEGSKA (reference sequence). With 2 bases clipped from V and 4 bases from J, the junction kept 6 bases outside the gene matches. CDR3 coding DNA: TGCAGTGCTAGACAGGGAGGGGAAGCAGATACGCAGTATTTT. Protein sequence: CSARQGGEADTQYF.

V is TRBV12-3 or TRBV12-4 and J is TRBJ1-1; the D gene is possibly TRBD1 (6 bases). The ends were cut back, 6 bases at V and 0 bases at J, with 14 bases in the middle. This CDR3 region has 15 residues. DNA of the CDR3: TGTGCCAGCAGACCATCCGGACAGCTGAACACTGAAGCTTTCTTT. It is translated as CASRPSGQLNTEAFF.

A remark on this clonotype: The CDR3 carries no conserved terminal phenylalanine or tryptophan, so it likely arises from a read error. The rearrangement links TRBV5-4 to TRBJ1-1; 9 positions agree with TRBD1. Germline loops: CDR1 SGHNT, CDR2 YYREEE (reference sequence). The junction had 6 bases not matched to a gene; V was cut back by 4 bases and J by 2 bases. The CDR3 loop spans 15 amino acids. The CDR3 nucleotides are TGTGCCAGCAGCGGCAAACAGGGGGCCAACACTGAAGCTTTCTAT. As protein: CASSGKQGANTEAFY.

In its sample, this clonotype was seen many times. CDR3 region: CSVRQGHEQFF. CDR3 bases: TGCAGCGTCCGACAGGGTCATGAGCAGTTCTTC. This sequence joins TRBV29-1 and TRBJ2-1; 7 bases match TRBD1. Germline V CDR1 and CDR2: SQVTM, ANQGSEA. J was trimmed by 8 bases and V by 6 bases; bases with no gene match: 4. The CDR3 has 11 amino acids.

This clonotype was seen at least ten times. This chain joins TRBV5-6 and TRBJ1-1; D call uncertain. Trimming removed 2 bases from V and 0 bases from J, with 2 bases in between. CDR3 size: 12 residues. Germline V lookup: CDR1 SGHDT, CDR2 YYEEEE. The CDR3 loop reads CASSFLNTEAFF. The CDR3 DNA reads as TGTGCCAGCAGCTTCCTGAACACTGAAGCTTTCTTT.

This clonotype was seen many times. V is TRBV29-1 and J is TRBJ2-1; D perhaps matches TRBD1 (5 bases). This CDR3 has 14 residues. V shed 7 bases and J shed 3 bases, with 16 bases lying between them. Germline V CDR1 and CDR2: SQVTM, ANQGSEA. CDR3 nucleotides: TGCAGCGCCCCATTAGGGGCAGGCTACAATGAGCAGTTCTTC. Translation gives CSAPLGAGYNEQFF.

Written as DNA, the CDR3 is TGTGCCAGCCACAACCCAGGGACCCATTCCAATGAGCAGTTCTTC. Translating it yields CASHNPGTHSNEQFF. The genes are TRBV19 and TRBJ2-1, with D perhaps given as TRBD1 or TRBD2 (5 bases each). The V end lost 9 bases, the J end lost 6 bases, and 21 bases lay between the germline ends. The length of the CDR3 is 15 residues. The V gene's germline CDR1 is LNHDA and CDR2 SQIVND (reference sequence).

This clonotype was observed many times. The V gene is TRBV28, the J gene TRBJ2-7; 7 nucleotides agree with TRBD1. Per the germline V gene, CDR1 is MDHEN and CDR2 is SYDVKM. With 5 bases clipped from V and 0 bases from J, the junction kept 4 bases outside the gene matches. The CDR3 length is 14 residues. CDR3 region: CASSAGTVSYEQYF. In DNA form, the CDR3 reads TGTGCCAGCAGTGCCGGGACAGTCTCCTACGAGCAGTACTTC.

This clonotype came up many times. The J gene is TRBJ2-1, the V gene TRBV2; 8 bases line up with TRBD2. The CDR3 is made up of 15 amino acids. V lost 3 bases to trimming and J lost 8 bases; unmatched junction nucleotides: 9. Germline V CDR1 and CDR2: SNHLY, FYNNEI. CDR3 nucleotide sequence: TGTGCCAGCAGTGACCCGAGCGGGAGTCACTATGAGCAGTTCTTC. Protein product: CASSDPSGSHYEQFF.

This clonotype appeared many times. The V and J genes are TRBV6-2 or TRBV6-3 and TRBJ1-6; no firm D call. CDR1 is MNHEY, CDR2 SVGEGT, per germline. The CDR3 runs to 12 residues. Trimming took off 0 bases at V and 8 bases at J, with 2 bases between the two ends. CDR3 loop: CASSYSDSPLHF. The CDR3 region has the DNA TGTGCCAGCAGTTACTCGGATTCACCCCTCCACTTT.